This T cell receptor (beta chain) came from a study of shared clonotypes between healthy human individuals. The repertoire was sequenced with immunoSEQ multiplex PCR; TCRdb's copy has only in-frame clones and lacks some. The data hold about 2.1 million clones, with just over 90% observed a single time. Cells designated naive CD8 were CD45RO-negative and were positively selected for CCR7, with terminally differentiated effector memory CD45RA+ cells excluded. This CDR3 contains 11 residues. Germline V gene sequence: CDR1 SGHAT, CDR2 FQNNGV. Trimming removed 10 bases from V and 6 bases from J, with 10 bases in between.

The receptor's source is a man aged 18-30 years in good health. Some clones in this sample may be carry-over from other donors' samples. Sequenced input: naive CD8+ T cells from PBMCs. The genes are TRBV11-2 and TRBJ2-1; a weak D match, TRBD2 (6 bases). The CDR3 protein is CANQGGNEQFF. CDR3 in DNA: TGTGCCAACCAGGGAGGCAATGAGCAGTTCTTC.